The entry that follows covers one T cell receptor (beta chain) sequence. This sample is drawn from a study of blood T cell repertoires in COVID-19. About the study: Sites across the United States, Italy and Spain contributed samples from acute and convalescent COVID-19.

Authors' data handling: The authors estimated nucleated cell counts from reference gene primer amplification. The protocol was immunoSEQ multiplex PCR, while the TCRdb copy is restricted to in-frame clones and leaves out a portion. The DNA gave D and trimming, while V, J and clone size come from that table. The sample consists of almost 250,000 clones, around 88% of them appearing once. V lost 6 bases, J lost 2 bases, and 14 bases lay in between. This CDR3 is built from 15 residues. The V gene's germline CDR1 is MDHEN and CDR2 SYDVKM. Material for sequencing was peripheral blood. The chain links TRBV28 to TRBJ1-5, with D tentatively TRBD1 (6 bases). The sequence was collected from a woman older than 75 with COVID-19, enrolled during active disease. CDR3 loop: CASRLVGGGNQPQHF. CDR3 DNA sequence: TGTGCCAGCAGGCTGGTAGGGGGGGGCAATCAGCCCCAGCATTTT.